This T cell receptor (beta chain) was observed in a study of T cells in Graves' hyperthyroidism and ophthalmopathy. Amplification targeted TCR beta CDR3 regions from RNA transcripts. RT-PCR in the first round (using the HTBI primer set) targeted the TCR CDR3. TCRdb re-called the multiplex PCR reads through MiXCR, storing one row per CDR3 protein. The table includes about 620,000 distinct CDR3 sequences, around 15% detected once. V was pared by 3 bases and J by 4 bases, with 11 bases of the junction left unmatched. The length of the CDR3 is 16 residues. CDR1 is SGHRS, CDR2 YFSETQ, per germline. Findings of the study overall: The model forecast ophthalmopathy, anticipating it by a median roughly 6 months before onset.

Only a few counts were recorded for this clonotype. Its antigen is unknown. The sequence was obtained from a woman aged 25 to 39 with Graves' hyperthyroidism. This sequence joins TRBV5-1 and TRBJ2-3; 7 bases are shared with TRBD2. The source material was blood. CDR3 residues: CASSSRSLATSDTQYF. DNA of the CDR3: TGCGCCAGCAGCTCCCGTTCACTAGCGACATCAGATACGCAGTATTTT.